A single sample gave rise to the 15 T cell receptor beta chains below, sequenced in a study of T cell repertoires in cytomegalovirus infection. Their target antigens are unknown. TCRdb passed the reads through MiXCR, listing each CDR3 protein once. The sample comprises around 900,000 distinct CDR3 sequences, less than 35% of which are singletons, and around an eighth rests with the top ten. The starting material was cultured CD8+ T cells from PBMCs, obtained from culture after CMV antigen stimulation. These receptors were taken from a human donor in good health (CMV status not recorded). Some clones in this sample may be carry-over from other donors' samples.

This chain joins TRBV27 and TRBJ2-1; TRBD1 agrees at 9 bases. Trimming took 3 bases from V and 10 from J; bases not matched to a gene: 13. The CDR3 sequence is 16 residues long. CDR1 MNHEY and CDR2 SMNVEV come from the germline V gene (reference sequence). Here the CDR3 reads CASSFIGTGTIREQFF. DNA of the CDR3: TGTGCCAGCAGTTTTATCGGGACAGGGACCATCAGAGAGCAGTTCTTC.

This clonotype occurred a few times. The chain couples TRBV27 to TRBJ2-7, with D uncertain. The CDR3 runs to 13 residues. Trimming removed 3 bases from V and 2 bases from J, with 8 bases in between. The germline V gene has CDR1 MNHEY and CDR2 SMNVEV (reference sequence). CDR3 sequence (DNA): TGTGCCAGCAGTTTGAAACTTACCTACGAGCAGTACTTC. Its protein product is CASSLKLTYEQYF.

This clonotype was counted ten times or more. The CDR3 nucleotides are TGTGCCAGCAGCTTAAGTCGTTACACCGGGGAGCTGTTTTTT. Its protein is CASSLSRYTGELFF. The chain couples TRBV7-6 to TRBJ2-2, with no clear D. The length of the CDR3 is 14 residues. The V gene's germline CDR1 is SGHVS and CDR2 FNYEAQ. The V and J ends lost 2 bases and 3 bases respectively, with 7 bases between them.

This clonotype has only a few counts. The V gene is TRBV15, the J gene TRBJ1-2; D is ambiguous. With 2 bases removed from V and 9 bases from J, the gap between germline ends came to 7 bases. CDR1 LNHNV and CDR2 YYDKDF come from the germline V gene (reference sequence). The CDR3 has 11 residues. CDR3 in amino acids: CATSRYTSYTF. The CDR3 DNA is TGTGCCACCAGCAGATATACCAGCTACACCTTC.

This sequence joins TRBV7-9 and TRBJ1-1, with D possibly matching TRBD1 (5 bases). The CDR3 covers 15 residues. V was pared by 3 bases and J by 1 base, with 12 bases between. Germline V gene sequence: CDR1 SEHNR, CDR2 FQNEAQ (reference sequence). The CDR3 is CASSFGEGTNTEAFF. The CDR3 DNA is TGTGCCAGCAGCTTTGGGGAGGGGACGAACACTGAAGCTTTCTTT.

In this sample, this clonotype turned up many times. The chain carries TRBV7-2 and TRBJ1-1; D is ambiguous. Germline V lookup: CDR1 SGHTA, CDR2 FQGNSA. The CDR3 sequence is 14 residues long. V lost 0 bases to trimming and J lost 4 bases, with 9 bases between them. The CDR3 DNA sequence: TGTGCCAGCAGCTTAGCGCTGGGTGGCACTGAAGCTTTCTTT. It translates to CASSLALGGTEAFF. Variable domain in full (rest from reference TRBV7-2 and TRBJ1-1): GAGVSQSPSNKVTEKGKDVELRCDPISGHTALYWYRQSLGQGLEFLIYFQGNSAPDKSGLPSDRFSAERTGGSVSTLTIQRTQQEDSAVYLCASSLALGGTEAFFGQGTRLTVV.

Points on this clonotype: Mismatch with germline at one junction end may stem from a read error. The J gene is TRBJ1-1, the V gene TRBV27; D perhaps matches TRBD1 (6 bases). The germline CDR1 and CDR2 sequences are MNHEY and SMNVEV (reference sequence). CDR3 length: 17 amino acids. CDR3: CVSSLYLGGGGVTEAFF. CDR3 DNA sequence: TGTGTCAGCAGTTTATATTTGGGGGGGGGCGGGGTAACTGAAGCTTTCTTT.

The J gene is TRBJ1-2, the V gene TRBV6-4, with 8 bases that match TRBD1. Germline V gene lookup returns CDR1 MRHNA and CDR2 SNTAGT. This CDR3 has 13 amino acids. The trim removed 3 bases at V and 7 bases at J, leaving 4 bases unmatched. The CDR3 is CASSETGATGYTF. In nucleotides, the CDR3 is TGTGCCAGCAGTGAGACAGGGGCGACTGGCTACACCTTC.

This clonotype was seen at least ten times. V is TRBV7-8 and J is TRBJ1-1; tentative D call: TRBD1 (5 bases). Deletions cut 0 bases from V and 4 bases from J, with 9 bases between. This CDR3 spans 14 amino acids. The germline CDR1 and CDR2 sequences are SGHVS and FQNEAQ. The CDR3 spells CASSLAGDGTEAFF. In DNA form, the CDR3 reads TGTGCCAGCAGCTTAGCGGGGGACGGCACTGAAGCTTTCTTT.

On this clonotype itself: Its ends do not fully match the called genes, so a read error is possible. The rearrangement links TRBV27 to TRBJ1-4; D is ambiguous. The CDR3 extends over 15 amino acids. Germline V gene data show CDR1 as MNHEY and CDR2 as SMNVEV (reference sequence). The CDR3 here is CTSSFSSSLNEKLFF. In nucleotides, the CDR3 is TGTACCAGCAGTTTTTCCTCATCGCTTAATGAAAAACTGTTTTTT. The entire variable domain, with the rest obtained from reference TRBV27 and TRBJ1-4, is as follows: EAQVTQNPRYLITVTGKKLTVTCSQNMNHEYMSWYRQDPGLGLRQIYYSMNVEVTDKGDVPEGYKVSRKEKRNFPLILESPSPNQTSLYFCTSSFSSSLNEKLFFGSGTQLSVL.

As to this clonotype: This clone may be a read error of a much larger clone one base away. This chain connects TRBV7-2 to TRBJ2-5; D may be TRBD2 (5 bases). CDR3 length equals 12 residues. Germline V gives CDR1 SGHTA, CDR2 FQGNSA. V was pared by 8 bases and J by 5 bases, with 12 bases between. The CDR3 loop is CASSGFKETQYF. CDR3 bases: TGTGCCAGCTCGGGATTTAAGGAGACCCAGTACTTC.

The genes are TRBV5-6 and TRBJ1-4; no clear D gene. Trimming pared 4 bases from V and 4 bases from J, leaving 17 bases between. CDR1 SGHDT and CDR2 YYEEEE come from the germline V gene. The length of the CDR3 is 16 residues. The CDR3 loop is CASSTRPGSNNEKLFF. Here the CDR3 DNA reads TGTGCCAGCAGCACCCGACCGGGAAGCAATAATGAAAAACTGTTTTTT.

A few counts support this clonotype. This chain links TRBV9 with TRBJ1-4, with 9 bases fitting TRBD1. Germline loops: CDR1 SGDLS, CDR2 YYNGEE. The V and J ends lost 3 bases and 7 bases, in that order; junction bases with no gene match: 7. This CDR3 contains 15 residues. CDR3 loop: CASSASGTGLEKLFF. The CDR3 nucleotides read TGTGCCAGCAGCGCATCCGGGACAGGGCTTGAAAAACTGTTTTTT.

This clonotype has a handful of counts. The genes are TRBV10-1 and TRBJ2-3; 7 nucleotides agree with TRBD2. Germline CDR1 and CDR2: WNHNN and SYGVQD (reference sequence). After removal of 5 bases from V and 0 bases from J, the junction contained 8 bases not matched to a gene. The CDR3 is 16 residues long. The CDR3 bases are TGCGCCAGCAGTAAGCGGGACTATACTAGCACAGATACGCAGTATTTT. This translates into CASSKRDYTSTDTQYF.

In its sample, this clonotype was seen a few times. The rearrangement links TRBV27 to TRBJ2-1; the D gene is possibly TRBD1 (7 bases). Trimming pared 7 bases from V and 4 bases from J, leaving 11 bases between. The germline gives CDR1 MNHEY, CDR2 SMNVEV (reference sequence). The length of the CDR3 is 13 residues. In nucleotides, the CDR3 is TGTGCCAGCAAGGAGGGACAGTACAATGAGCAGTTCTTC. It encodes CASKEGQYNEQFF.